This T cell receptor (beta chain) was sequenced in a study of identical twins. Overall study results and limits: Twin sharing of out-of-frame TCR alpha was underestimated by models in monozygotic pairs. Shared out-of-frame alpha sequences (those common to twins) showed excess low generation probability. Invariant T cells like MAIT and iNKT could partly confound the zero-insertion analyses.

This clonotype was seen repeatedly, ten times or more. Its antigen is unidentified. A universal primer binding site was introduced by template switching. The final cDNA contained unique molecular identifiers. TCRdb processed the 5' RACE reads anew with MiXCR; each CDR3 protein has one entry. This sample yields about 100,000 distinct CDR3 sequences, of which under 7% are seen a single time; 9.5% to 15% belongs to the top ten. CDR1 is ENHRY, CDR2 SYGVKD, per germline. Losses at the gene ends were 10 bases for V and 3 bases for J; bases not matched to a gene: 11. The CDR3 loop spans 16 amino acids. This chain uses TRBV10-3 with TRBJ2-7, with 14 nucleotides matching TRBD2. Material for sequencing was memory T cells sorted from blood. This TCR came from a woman in her 50s in good health. The CDR3, as DNA: TGTGCCACCGTAAAGGGACTAGCGGGAGAGAACTACGAGCAGTACTTC. It codes for CATVKGLAGENYEQYF.